The rows below give T cell receptor beta chains drawn from one sample of a study of follicular helper T cells after annual influenza vaccination. TCRdb's copy holds only in-frame clones and misses some; the assay was immunoSEQ multiplex PCR. This repertoire shows just over 8,500 clones, approximately 78% found once; its top ten account for approximately 4%. The sequencing here drew on CXCR5+ CD38- circulating T follicular helper cells from blood, taken 7 days after influenza vaccination. These receptors all come from an adult who received the influenza vaccine. Both conserved end residues are part of each CDR3. A D gene is named only where the DNA matches it firmly. Not all rows give a size; the values are once, few, many and, for expanded clones, a class.

D gene	J gene	V gene	clone size	CDR3 DNA	CDR3 protein
.	TRBJ2-5	TRBV18	.	TGTGCCAGCTCACCGGGGCAGGGAGGCGAGACCCAGTACTTC	CASSPGQGGETQYF
.	TRBJ1-5	TRBV7-2	.	TGTGCCAGCAGCTTAGTCGGAACTCAGAATCAGCCCCAGCATTTT	CASSLVGTQNQPQHF
.	TRBJ1-2	TRBV7-2	.	TGTGCCAGCAGCTCCCCGGGGGGGTATGGCTACACCTTC	CASSSPGGYGYTF
TRBD2	TRBJ2-1	TRBV2	.	TGTGCCAGCAGTGAGGGGCTAGCGGGGTACAATGAGCAGTTCTTC	CASSEGLAGYNEQFF
.	TRBJ2-1	TRBV14	.	TGTGCCAGCAGCCAAGTCAGCGCCAGGAATGAGCAGTTCTTC	CASSQVSARNEQFF
TRBD2	TRBJ2-3	TRBV18	.	TGTGCCAGCTCACCGGGACTAGAGAGCACAGATACGCAGTATTTT	CASSPGLESTDTQYF
TRBD1	TRBJ1-1	TRBV15	once	TGTGCCACCAGCTCAACTAGGACAGGTTCTGCGGAAGCTTTCTTT	CATSSTRTGSAEAFF
.	TRBJ2-7	TRBV7-2	.	TGTGCCAGCAGCTCCTATTCACAGGTTTACGAGCAGTACTTC	CASSSYSQVYEQYF
TRBD1	TRBJ2-2	TRBV6-7	.	TGTGCCAGCAAGCAGCCCTTGACAGGGATCACCGGGGAGCTGTTTTTT	CASKQPLTGITGELFF
.	TRBJ2-7	TRBV28	.	TGTGCCAGCAGTCCAGACCGAAAAATTAGTATAACGGGCGAGCAGTACTTC	CASSPDRKISITGEQYF
TRBD1	TRBJ1-2	TRBV6-1	.	TGTGCCAGCACAACAGGGGGCGCTTATGGCTACACCTTC	CASTTGGAYGYTF
.	TRBJ1-1	TRBV7-9	.	TGTGCCAGCAGCCCGTCGGGGGGGTGGGACACTGAAGCTTTCTTT	CASSPSGGWDTEAFF
TRBD1	TRBJ2-7	TRBV27	.	TGTGCCAGCAACAGACAGGGTTGGAACTACGAGCAGTACTTC	CASNRQGWNYEQYF
TRBD2	TRBJ2-5	TRBV5-1	.	TGCGCCAGCAGCTTTGGCCTAGCGGGGGGTTGGGAGACCCAGTACTTC	CASSFGLAGGWETQYF
.	TRBJ2-3	TRBV11-3	.	TGTGCCAGCAGCCAGCGCAGGGGAACAGATACGCAGTATTTT	CASSQRRGTDTQYF
.	TRBJ2-4	TRBV4-2	.	TGTGCCAGCAGCCAAGATCAAGGGGGAGCCAAAAACATTCAGTACTTC	CASSQDQGGAKNIQYF
.	TRBJ2-3	TRBV28	.	TGTGCCAGCGGCTATACAGATACGCAGTATTTT	CASGYTDTQYF
TRBD1	TRBJ2-2	TRBV9	once	TGTGCCAGCAGCCCTCAAGGGACAGGGGTCCCCGGGGAGCTGTTTTTT	CASSPQGTGVPGELFF
.	TRBJ1-3	TRBV2	few	TGTGCCAGTGGTCAGGATGGCGGAAACACCATATATTTT	CASGQDGGNTIYF
.	TRBJ1-2	TRBV5-5	.	TGTGCCAGCAGCTTGGAAGGGTACAATGGCTACACCTTC	CASSLEGYNGYTF
.	TRBJ2-4	TRBV30	.	TGTGCCTGGACCGCGGGTGTAGCCAAAAACATTCAGTACTTC	CAWTAGVAKNIQYF
.	TRBJ2-2	TRBV1	.	TGCACCAGCAGCCAAGATCTTCGAAGGGGCACCGGGGAGCTGTTTTTT	CTSSQDLRRGTGELFF
.	TRBJ2-2	TRBV7-8	.	TGTGCCAGCAGCCAGACTAGAGCGCCCGGGGAGCTGTTTTTT	CASSQTRAPGELFF
.	TRBJ2-3	TRBV2	.	TGTGCCAGCACCGGGGGGCCAACAAGCACAGATACGCAGTATTTT	CASTGGPTSTDTQYF
TRBD1	TRBJ2-3	TRBV19	.	TGTGCCAGTAGTACACGAACAGGGGGCGGCACAGATACGCAGTATTTT	CASSTRTGGGTDTQYF
.	TRBJ2-3	TRBV4-1	.	TGCGCCAGCAGCCTTAGGGGCAACACAGATACGCAGTATTTT	CASSLRGNTDTQYF
.	TRBJ2-3	TRBV27	.	TGTGCCAGCAGTAAACAGACAGTCACAGATACGCAGTATTTT	CASSKQTVTDTQYF
.	TRBJ1-4	TRBV7-9	.	TGTGCCAGCAGCTTAGCCTGGGAAAAACTGTTTTTT	CASSLAWEKLFF
TRBD2	TRBJ2-1	TRBV6-6	.	TGTGCCAGCAGTCGGACTAGCGGTAGAAATGAGCAGTTCTTC	CASSRTSGRNEQFF
.	TRBJ1-2	TRBV4-1	.	TGCGCCAGCAGCCAAGCGGAACATACACCTTATGGCTACACCTTC	CASSQAEHTPYGYTF
.	TRBJ1-6	TRBV15	.	TGTGCCACCAGCAGAGAACAGACTAATTCACCCCTCCACTTT	CATSREQTNSPLHF
TRBD1	TRBJ1-1	TRBV10-3	.	TGTGCCATTCAGGGGGCGGTCACTGAAGCTTTCTTT	CAIQGAVTEAFF
.	TRBJ1-4	TRBV7-9	.	TGTGCCAGCAGCTTACGGGCAGGGGACGAAAAACTGTTTTTT	CASSLRAGDEKLFF
.	TRBJ2-1	TRBV21-1	.	TGTGCCAGCAGTTTGCAAATGCTACACCATTCCGACAATGAGCAGTTCTTC	CASSLQMLHHSDNEQFF
.	TRBJ2-1	TRBV7-6	.	TGTGCCAGCAGCATCGACCGACAGAGGTACAATGAGCAGTTCTTC	CASSIDRQRYNEQFF
.	TRBJ2-3	TRBV5-1	.	TGCGCCAGCAGCTTGGAGCGGGCAGATACGCAGTATTTT	CASSLERADTQYF
.	TRBJ2-3	TRBV2	.	TGTGCCAGTACAGCCCAAGATACGCAGTATTTT	CASTAQDTQYF
TRBD1	TRBJ1-2	TRBV19	.	TGTGCCACCTCCCGGGGGGGACAGGGGGATGGCTACACCTTC	CATSRGGQGDGYTF
.	TRBJ2-1	TRBV6-5	once	TGTGCCAGCAGGAACGGGGAATCCTACAATGAGCAGTTCTTC	CASRNGESYNEQFF
.	TRBJ1-5	TRBV6-1	few	TGTGCCAGCAGAGACGACTGGAGGGATCAGCCCCAGCATTTT	CASRDDWRDQPQHF
TRBD2	TRBJ2-7	TRBV5-4	.	TGTGCCAGCAGCTTGGAGCGGGGCGACACCTACGAGCAGTACTTC	CASSLERGDTYEQYF
TRBD1	TRBJ2-6	TRBV4-2	.	TGTGCCCGAAGCCGGGACAGGGTTTCTGGGGCCAACGTCCTGACTTTC	CARSRDRVSGANVLTF
.	TRBJ1-5	TRBV9	few	TGTGCCAGCAGCCCGGGACCGCACCAGGAGTCCCAGCATTTT	CASSPGPHQESQHF
.	TRBJ2-3	TRBV2	once	TGTGCCAGCAGCATAGCGGTCATTGATACGCAGTATTTT	CASSIAVIDTQYF
TRBD2	TRBJ2-2	TRBV9	.	TGTGCCAGCAGCTCAACTCCTAGCGGGGTCACCGGGGAGCTGTTTTTT	CASSSTPSGVTGELFF
TRBD1	TRBJ1-2	TRBV29-1	.	TGCAGCGTGAAAACAGGGGGGAGCTATGGCTACACCTTC	CSVKTGGSYGYTF
.	TRBJ1-5	TRBV27	few	TGTGCCAGCAGTCCAGGGTACAATCAGCCCCAGCATTTT	CASSPGYNQPQHF
.	TRBJ2-7	TRBV15	.	TGTGCCACCAGCAGCGGGGTAGGGTATACCTACGAGCAGTACTTC	CATSSGVGYTYEQYF
.	TRBJ2-1	TRBV14	.	TGTGCCAGCAGCCGATCAGGGGGGATAGAGTACAATGAGCAGTTCTTC	CASSRSGGIEYNEQFF
.	TRBJ1-6	TRBV19	.	TGTGCCAGTACCCCAAGGTCTGGCGATAATTCACCCCTCCACTTT	CASTPRSGDNSPLHF
.	TRBJ1-2	TRBV28	.	TGTGCCAGCAGAAATTCCGATTGGTATGGCTACACCTTC	CASRNSDWYGYTF
TRBD1	TRBJ2-3	TRBV7-6	.	TGTGCCAGCAGTCCCCTAGGGGGGACAGGGAAGGATACGCAGTATTTT	CASSPLGGTGKDTQYF
.	TRBJ2-7	TRBV6-5	once	TGTGCCAGCAGGCAGAACTACGAGCAGTACTTC	CASRQNYEQYF
.	TRBJ1-1	TRBV6-5	.	TGTGCCAGCGGTAATCGGCAGGTGACTGAAGCTTTCTTT	CASGNRQVTEAFF